The present TCR beta chain was sequenced within a study of identical twins. CDR3 size: 17 residues. With V trimmed by 3 bases and J by 1 base, 11 bases remained unmatched. Germline CDR1 and CDR2: MNHNS and SASEGT. MiXCR was run by TCRdb on the 5' RACE reads, yielding one entry per CDR3 protein. The top ten hold approximately 0.29% of the sample, which has some 1,600,000 distinct CDR3 sequences, around 33% seen once. The specimen sequenced was cord blood. This TCR came from a newborn girl in good health. This chain connects TRBV6-1 to TRBJ2-7; TRBD2 matches at 8 bases. This CDR3 reads CASSEQDGTRISYEQYF. CDR3 nucleotides: TGTGCCAGCAGTGAGCAAGATGGGACTAGGATTTCCTACGAGCAGTACTTC.